The 14 T cell receptor beta chains presented below share a single source sample, sequenced in a study of shared clonotypes between healthy human individuals. The table came from immunoSEQ multiplex PCR; TCRdb's copy has only in-frame clones and leaves some out. The sample consists of about 520,000 clones, about 96% of them appearing once. Sequencing was carried out using naive CD4+ T cells sorted from blood. Documented subset: CD45RA+ positively selected. The receptors stem from a woman younger than 45 in good health.

V and J are TRBV5-1 and TRBJ2-2, with 10 bases lining up with TRBD1. Per the germline V gene, CDR1 is SGHRS and CDR2 is YFSETQ. The trim removed 2 bases at V and 3 bases at J, leaving 10 bases unmatched. The CDR3 contains 18 residues. As DNA, the CDR3 is TGCGCCAGCAGCTTAGGGACAGGGGCGGAAACTGACACCGGGGAGCTGTTTTTT. Amino acid sequence: CASSLGTGAETDTGELFF. The entire variable domain, with the rest obtained from reference TRBV5-1 and TRBJ2-2, is as follows: KAGVTQTPRYLIKTRGQQVTLSCSPISGHRSVSWYQQTPGQGLQFLFEYFSETQRNKGNFPGRFSGRQFSNSRSEMNVSTLELGDSALYLCASSLGTGAETDTGELFFGEGSRLTVL.

The chain combines TRBV7-8 with TRBJ2-7; unclear D gene. Trimming removed 1 base at V and 0 bases at J, with 7 bases between. The CDR3 is made up of 14 amino acids. Germline CDR1 reads SGHVS; CDR2 reads FQNEAQ. As DNA, the CDR3 is TGTGCCAGCAGCTTAGAAGGACCCTCCTACGAGCAGTACTTC. This gives the protein CASSLEGPSYEQYF.

This clone appeared a single time. V is TRBV9 and J is TRBJ2-2; D may be TRBD2 (6 bases). V lost 4 bases, J lost 1 base, and 20 bases lay in between. In germline, CDR1 is SGDLS, CDR2 YYNGEE. This CDR3 spans 18 amino acids. In DNA form, the CDR3 reads TGTGCCAGCAGCACGAGCTCTCTAGCAGCGGGGAACACCGGGGAGCTGTTTTTT. It codes for CASSTSSLAAGNTGELFF.

In its sample, this clone was seen once. This chain uses TRBV19 with TRBJ1-5, with 8 bases matching TRBD1. The junction had 10 bases not matched to a gene; V was cut back by 5 bases and J by 7 bases. The CDR3 runs 15 residues. Per the germline V gene, CDR1 is LNHDA and CDR2 is SQIVND (reference sequence). The CDR3 bases are TGTGCCAGTAGTGTACAGGGGGAAGTATGGCAGCCCCAGCATTTT. Translating it yields CASSVQGEVWQPQHF.

The J gene is TRBJ2-7, the V gene TRBV6-6, with D uncertain. This CDR3 comprises 15 residues. Per germline, CDR1 MNHNY and CDR2 SVGAGI (reference sequence). V gave up 1 base and J gave up 2 bases, with 12 bases separating them. The CDR3 spells CASSYLGQDPYEQYF. CDR3 coding DNA: TGTGCCAGCAGTTACTTGGGCCAGGACCCCTACGAGCAGTACTTC.

This CDR3 reads CASSGPGQANTEAFF. As DNA, the CDR3 is TGCGCCAGCAGCGGACCGGGACAAGCGAACACTGAAGCTTTCTTT. This chain links TRBV5-1 with TRBJ1-1; TRBD1 might be the D (6 bases). Germline V CDR1 and CDR2: SGHRS, YFSETQ. The CDR3 totals 15 residues. The V and J ends lost 4 bases and 1 base respectively, with 14 bases between them.

The sample holds one count of this clone. The chain is built from TRBV9 and TRBJ1-2; TRBD1 is a possible D gene (5 bases). Germline V gives CDR1 SGDLS, CDR2 YYNGEE. The V gene lost 3 bases and the J gene lost 7 bases, with 22 bases spanning the gap. This CDR3 is built from 16 residues. The CDR3: CASSDMAFGGSVGYTF. CDR3 coding DNA: TGTGCCAGCAGCGACATGGCCTTTGGGGGAAGTGTTGGCTACACCTTC.

The J gene is TRBJ2-3, the V gene TRBV5-1, with TRBD2 matching 7 bases. Trimming at V came to 0 bases and at J to 6 bases, leaving 4 bases not matched to a gene. The CDR3 has 14 amino acids. Germline assignment: CDR1 SGHRS and CDR2 YFSETQ. This CDR3 is CASSLGRGGDTQYF. The CDR3 DNA sequence: TGCGCCAGCAGCTTGGGGCGGGGAGGGGATACGCAGTATTTT.

The V and J genes are TRBV5-1 and TRBJ2-5; 9 nucleotides align to TRBD2. The junction had 3 bases not matched to a gene; V was cut back by 0 bases and J by 3 bases. Germline V gives CDR1 SGHRS, CDR2 YFSETQ. The CDR3 is 15 amino acids. CDR3 residues: CASSLAAGGEETQYF. CDR3 DNA sequence: TGCGCCAGCAGCTTGGCGGCGGGAGGGGAAGAGACCCAGTACTTC. The whole variable domain, filled in from reference TRBV5-1 and TRBJ2-5, reads KAGVTQTPRYLIKTRGQQVTLSCSPISGHRSVSWYQQTPGQGLQFLFEYFSETQRNKGNFPGRFSGRQFSNSRSEMNVSTLELGDSALYLCASSLAAGGEETQYFGPGTRLLVL.

The chain joins TRBV7-2 to TRBJ1-2; D might be TRBD1 (6 bases). Germline loops: CDR1 SGHTA, CDR2 FQGNSA. With 5 bases removed from V and 3 bases from J, the gap between germline ends came to 13 bases. The CDR3 sequence is 14 residues long. DNA for the CDR3: TGTGCCAGCAGCGGGTCGGACAGAGACTATGGCTACACCTTC. This encodes CASSGSDRDYGYTF.

The V and J genes are TRBV4-1 and TRBJ1-5; D is perhaps TRBD1 (5 bases). Germline assignment: CDR1 MGHRA and CDR2 YSYEKL. Trimming removed 5 bases from V and 2 bases from J, with 25 bases in between. CDR3 size: 19 residues. The CDR3 DNA is TGCGCCAGCAGCACCTACCGGGACCCCAAACGAGGGGGCAATCAGCCCCAGCATTTT. This sequence encodes CASSTYRDPKRGGNQPQHF.

V usage is TRBV11-2 and J usage is TRBJ2-6, with 11 bases matching TRBD1. V was clipped by 5 bases and J by 1 base; unmatched bases: 7. Looked up from germline, CDR1 is SGHAT and CDR2 is FQNNGV. The CDR3 is 18 residues long. CDR3 in amino acids: CASSKRTGGESGANVLTF. The CDR3 DNA sequence: TGTGCCAGCAGCAAACGGACAGGGGGCGAGTCTGGGGCCAACGTCCTGACTTTC.

This chain uses TRBV6-1 with TRBJ2-7, with a tentative D call TRBD1 (6 bases). There are 13 residues in the CDR3. Germline V lookup: CDR1 MNHNS, CDR2 SASEGT. Deletions cut 10 bases from V and 0 bases from J, with 13 bases between. The CDR3 coding sequence is TGTGCCATAAGAGACAGGTTCTCCTACGAGCAGTACTTC. Its protein product is CAIRDRFSYEQYF.

The rearrangement uses TRBV28 and TRBJ2-7; D not resolved. The CDR3 runs to 13 residues. Germline lookup yields CDR1 MDHEN and CDR2 SYDVKM. Trimming took off 9 bases at V and 1 base at J, with 13 bases between the two ends. This CDR3 is CASFTSVSYEQYF. Here the CDR3 DNA reads TGTGCCAGTTTCACATCCGTGTCCTACGAGCAGTACTTC.